The present T cell receptor (beta chain) was sequenced within a study of blood T cell repertoires in COVID-19. Study context: Sites in the United States, Italy and Spain provided acute and convalescent COVID-19 samples. Sample material is recorded as cDNA or gDNA derived from T cells, B-cell-depleted T cells, or PBMCs.

Original methodology: Amplified reference gene primers provided the basis for estimating nucleated cell counts. Sequencing was performed with immunoSEQ multiplex PCR; in TCRdb, only in-frame clones are kept and a portion is missing. That table supplies the V and J calls and clone size; D and trimming were determined from the DNA. The data hold under 95,000 clones, with over 65% observed a single time. V lost 0 bases to trimming and J lost 2 bases, with 10 bases between them. Germline V gene data show CDR1 as SGHNT and CDR2 as YYREEE (reference sequence). This CDR3 has 15 amino acids. V is TRBV5-4 and J is TRBJ2-3; D may be TRBD1 (5 bases). The receptor was isolated from a human donor in a cohort sampled during active COVID-19. Sequenced material: peripheral blood. The CDR3 DNA sequence: TGTGCCAGCAGCTTGGAGGACACTTCCACAGATACGCAGTATTTT. The encoded protein is CASSLEDTSTDTQYF.